This T cell receptor beta chain was obtained from a study of blood T cells in healthy people across ages. About the research overall: T cells yielded about one barcoded beta molecule per two cells through template switching.

The table lists this clonotype with a few counts. The junction departs from germline at one end; a sequencing error may be responsible. The CDR3 covers 16 residues. From germline, CDR1 is MDHEN and CDR2 SYDVKM. Primed by a sample-barcoded 5' primer and a J-beta primer mix, a second PCR proceeded for 7 to 11 cycles. TCRdb analysed the 5' RACE reads with MiXCR anew, one entry per CDR3 protein. The profile shows 750,000 to 950,000 distinct CDR3 sequences, 25% to 35% of them singletons. The sample was also linked to a second study, of T cells of mothers and their children. That study reports: Not a single persistent microchimeric T cell clone was detected.

Sequencing was performed on blood. The clonotype originates from a woman aged 40 to 50 in good health. The chain carries TRBV28 and TRBJ2-3; TRBD2 might be the D (6 bases). CDR3: CASRLLQPNRGDTQYF. CDR3 in DNA: TGTGCCAGCCGTTTACTCCAGCCCAATCGGGGGGATACGCAGTATTTT.